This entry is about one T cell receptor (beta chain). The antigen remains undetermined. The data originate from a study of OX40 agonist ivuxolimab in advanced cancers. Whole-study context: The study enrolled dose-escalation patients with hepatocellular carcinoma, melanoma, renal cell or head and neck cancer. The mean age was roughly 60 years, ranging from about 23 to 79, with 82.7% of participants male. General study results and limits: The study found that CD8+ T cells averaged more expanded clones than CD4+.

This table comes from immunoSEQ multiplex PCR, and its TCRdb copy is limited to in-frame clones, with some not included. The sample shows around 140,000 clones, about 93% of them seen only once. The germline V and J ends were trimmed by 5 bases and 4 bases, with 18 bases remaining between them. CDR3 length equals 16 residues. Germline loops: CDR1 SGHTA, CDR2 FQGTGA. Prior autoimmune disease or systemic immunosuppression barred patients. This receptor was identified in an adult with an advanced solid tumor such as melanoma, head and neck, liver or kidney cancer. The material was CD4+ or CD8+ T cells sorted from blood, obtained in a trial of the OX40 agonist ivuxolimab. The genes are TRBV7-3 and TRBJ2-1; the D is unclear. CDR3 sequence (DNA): TGTGCCAGCAGCCCCGTCTGGCGGTCTGGGTACAATGAGCAGTTCTTC. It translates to CASSPVWRSGYNEQFF.